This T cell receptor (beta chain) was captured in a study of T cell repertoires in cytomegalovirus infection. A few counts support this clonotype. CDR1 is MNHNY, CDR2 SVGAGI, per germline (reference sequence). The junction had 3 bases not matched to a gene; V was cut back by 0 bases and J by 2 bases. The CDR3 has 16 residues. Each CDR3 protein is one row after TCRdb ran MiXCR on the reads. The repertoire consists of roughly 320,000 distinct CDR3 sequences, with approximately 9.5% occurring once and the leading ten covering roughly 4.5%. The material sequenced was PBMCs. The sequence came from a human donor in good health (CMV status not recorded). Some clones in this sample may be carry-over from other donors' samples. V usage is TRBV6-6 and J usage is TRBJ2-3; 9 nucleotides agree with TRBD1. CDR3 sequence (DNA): TGTGCCAGCAGTTACTCGACAGGGGGATACACAGATACGCAGTATTTT. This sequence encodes CASSYSTGGYTDTQYF.